One and the same sample provided the 3 T cell receptor beta chains below, sequenced in a study of blood T cells in healthy people across ages. The use of a sample-barcoded 5' primer and a J-beta primer mix characterized a second PCR of about 7 to 12 cycles. TCRdb re-called the 5' RACE reads through MiXCR, storing one row per CDR3 protein. This repertoire shows 1,100,000 or so distinct CDR3 sequences, 35% to 50% found once; its top ten account for approximately 17%. Sequencing input: blood. The origin of the receptors is a woman aged 60-75 years in good health.

This chain joins TRBV6-5 and TRBJ1-2, with D perhaps matching TRBD1 (6 bases). The CDR3 is 14 amino acids. CDR1 and CDR2 from the germline V gene are MNHEY and SVGAGI. The V end was cut by 2 bases, the J end by 4 bases, with 11 bases between. The CDR3 DNA is TGTGCCAGCAGTTACGGGCAGGGGAGCTATGGCTACACCTTC. Translating gives CASSYGQGSYGYTF.

The V gene is TRBV3-1, the J gene TRBJ2-1, with 8 bases matching TRBD2. Unmatched junction bases numbered 9, after V lost 2 bases and J lost 0 bases. The CDR3 sequence is 18 residues long. Per germline, CDR1 LGHDT and CDR2 YNNKEL (reference sequence). CDR3 sequence reads: CASSQLPTSDSSYNEQFF. The CDR3 DNA follows: TGTGCCAGCAGCCAACTACCGACTAGCGATAGCTCCTACAATGAGCAGTTCTTC.

This clonotype occurred a few times. This chain uses TRBV7-2 with TRBJ2-3, with D hard to call. The germline gives CDR1 SGHTA, CDR2 FQGNSA. The V and J ends lost 5 bases and 4 bases respectively, with 16 bases between them. This CDR3 has 15 residues. The CDR3 loop is CASSEVAPLADTQYF. CDR3 in DNA: TGTGCCAGCAGCGAAGTGGCCCCTTTAGCAGATACGCAGTATTTT.